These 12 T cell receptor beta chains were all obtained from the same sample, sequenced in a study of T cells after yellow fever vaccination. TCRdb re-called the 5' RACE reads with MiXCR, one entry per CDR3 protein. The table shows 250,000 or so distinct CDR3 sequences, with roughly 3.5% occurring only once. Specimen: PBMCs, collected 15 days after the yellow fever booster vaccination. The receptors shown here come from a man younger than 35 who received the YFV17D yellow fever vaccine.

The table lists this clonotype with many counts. DNA for the CDR3: TGCGCCAGCAGCTTGGCCGGCCGACACGTCCCCTACGAGCAGTACTTC. It specifies CASSLAGRHVPYEQYF. The chain joins TRBV5-1 to TRBJ2-7; D not resolved. Germline V lookup: CDR1 SGHRS, CDR2 YFSETQ. Trimming left V 0 bases short and J 2 bases short, with 15 bases between. The CDR3 covers 16 residues.

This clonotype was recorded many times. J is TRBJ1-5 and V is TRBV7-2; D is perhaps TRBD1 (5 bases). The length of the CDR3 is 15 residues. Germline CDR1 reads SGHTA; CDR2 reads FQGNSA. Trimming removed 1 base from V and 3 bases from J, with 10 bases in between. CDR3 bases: TGTGCCAGCAGCTTAGTGGGCAGGGTCAATCAGCCCCAGCATTTT. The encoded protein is CASSLVGRVNQPQHF. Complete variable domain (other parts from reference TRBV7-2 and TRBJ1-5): GAGVSQSPSNKVTEKGKDVELRCDPISGHTALYWYRQSLGQGLEFLIYFQGNSAPDKSGLPSDRFSAERTGGSVSTLTIQRTQQEDSAVYLCASSLVGRVNQPQHFGDGTRLSIL.

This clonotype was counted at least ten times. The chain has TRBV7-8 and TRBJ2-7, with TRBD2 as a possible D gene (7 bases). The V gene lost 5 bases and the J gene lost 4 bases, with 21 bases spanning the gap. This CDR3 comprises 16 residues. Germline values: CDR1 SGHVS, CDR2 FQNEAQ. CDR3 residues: CASSLHMAGARYEQYV. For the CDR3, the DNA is TGTGCCAGCAGCCTGCACATGGCGGGGGCCCGATACGAGCAGTACGTC.

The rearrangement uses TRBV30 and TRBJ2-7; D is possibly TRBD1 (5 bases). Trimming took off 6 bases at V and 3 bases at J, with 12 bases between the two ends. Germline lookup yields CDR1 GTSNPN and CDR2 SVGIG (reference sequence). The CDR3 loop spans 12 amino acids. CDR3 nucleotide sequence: TGTGCCTGCGACAGAACCCTCTACGAGCAGTACTTC. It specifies CACDRTLYEQYF. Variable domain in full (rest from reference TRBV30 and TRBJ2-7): SQTIHQWPATLVQPVGSPLSLECTVEGTSNPNLYWYRQAAGRGLQLLFYSVGIGQISSEVPQNLSASRPQDRQFILSSKKLLLSDSGFYLCACDRTLYEQYFGPGTRLTVT.

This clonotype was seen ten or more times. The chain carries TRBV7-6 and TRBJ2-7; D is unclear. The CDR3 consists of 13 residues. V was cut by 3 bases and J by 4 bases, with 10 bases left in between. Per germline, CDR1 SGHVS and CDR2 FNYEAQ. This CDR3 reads CASSFSPQYEQYF. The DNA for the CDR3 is TGTGCCAGCAGCTTTTCCCCCCAGTACGAGCAGTACTTC.

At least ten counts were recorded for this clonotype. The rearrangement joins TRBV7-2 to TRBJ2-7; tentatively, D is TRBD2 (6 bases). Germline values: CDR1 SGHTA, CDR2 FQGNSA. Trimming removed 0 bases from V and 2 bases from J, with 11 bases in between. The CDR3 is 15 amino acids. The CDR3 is CASSLAGGSAYEQYF. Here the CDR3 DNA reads TGTGCCAGCAGCTTAGCCGGGGGAAGCGCCTACGAGCAGTACTTC.

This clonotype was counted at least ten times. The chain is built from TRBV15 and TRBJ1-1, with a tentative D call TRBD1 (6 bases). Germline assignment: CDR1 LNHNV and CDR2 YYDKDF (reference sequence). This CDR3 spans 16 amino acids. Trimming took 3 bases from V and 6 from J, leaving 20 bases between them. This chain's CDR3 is CATSRRGAPPMAEAFF. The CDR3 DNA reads TGTGCCACCAGCAGGAGGGGGGCCCCTCCGATGGCTGAAGCTTTCTTT.

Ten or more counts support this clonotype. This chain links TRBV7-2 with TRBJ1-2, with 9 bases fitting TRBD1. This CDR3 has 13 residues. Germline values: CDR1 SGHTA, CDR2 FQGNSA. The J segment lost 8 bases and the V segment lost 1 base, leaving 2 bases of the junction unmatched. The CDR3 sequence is CASSLGDRAGYTF. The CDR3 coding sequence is TGTGCCAGCAGCTTAGGGGACAGGGCAGGCTACACCTTC.

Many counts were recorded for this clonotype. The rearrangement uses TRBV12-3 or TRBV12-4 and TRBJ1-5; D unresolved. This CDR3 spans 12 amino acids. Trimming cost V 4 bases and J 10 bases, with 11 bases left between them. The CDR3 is CASSSNPFPQHF. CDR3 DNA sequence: TGTGCCAGCAGTTCCAACCCCTTCCCCCAGCATTTT.

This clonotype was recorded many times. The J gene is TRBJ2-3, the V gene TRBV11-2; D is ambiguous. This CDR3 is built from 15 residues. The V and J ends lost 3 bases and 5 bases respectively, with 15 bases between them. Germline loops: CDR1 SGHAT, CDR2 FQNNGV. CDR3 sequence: CASSFQGLLGDTQYF. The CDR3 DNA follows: TGTGCCAGCAGCTTCCAAGGGCTTCTCGGAGATACGCAGTATTTT.

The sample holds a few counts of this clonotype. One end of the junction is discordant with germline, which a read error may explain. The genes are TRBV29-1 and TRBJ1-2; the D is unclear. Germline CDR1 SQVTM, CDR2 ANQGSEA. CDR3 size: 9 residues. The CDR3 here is CSVDVPTSF. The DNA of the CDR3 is TGCAGCGTTGATGTCCCTACTTCCTTC.

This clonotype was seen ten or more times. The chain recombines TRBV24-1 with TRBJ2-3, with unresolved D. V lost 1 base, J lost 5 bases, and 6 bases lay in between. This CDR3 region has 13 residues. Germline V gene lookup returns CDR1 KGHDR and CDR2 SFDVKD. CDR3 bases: TGTGCCACCAGTGATTTTGCCAAAGATACGCAGTATTTT. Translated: CATSDFAKDTQYF.